The next 26 T cell receptor beta chains were all read from a single sample in a study of blood T cell repertoires in COVID-19. Assay used: immunoSEQ multiplex PCR; TCRdb lists only in-frame clones, some missing. The table has 250,000 to 350,000 clones, 70% to 90% seen once. The sequenced sample was peripheral blood. The source of these receptors is a woman in her twenties or thirties with active or convalescent COVID-19.

The gene calls are TRBV29-1 and TRBJ1-4, with a possible D match to TRBD1 (5 bases). This CDR3 has 14 amino acids. Germline V gene lookup returns CDR1 SQVTM and CDR2 ANQGSEA. V lost 5 bases to trimming and J lost 3 bases, with 13 bases between them. The CDR3 loop reads CSVPDSLSNEKLFF. The DNA of the CDR3 is TGCAGCGTTCCTGACAGCCTCTCTAATGAAAAACTGTTTTTT.

The chain links TRBV19 to TRBJ1-6; D possibly corresponds to TRBD1 (6 bases). V gave up 2 bases and J gave up 14 bases, with 22 bases separating them. CDR3 size: 16 residues. CDR1 and CDR2 (germline): LNHDA, SQIVND (reference sequence). DNA for the CDR3: TGTGCCAGTAGTATAATAAGGAGGACAGCGGTGGAAGCCCTCCACTTT. It encodes CASSIIRRTAVEALHF.

This clone was recorded only once. V is TRBV27 and J is TRBJ1-6, with TRBD1 matching 8 bases. V lost 6 bases and J lost 10; bases outside the gene matches: 11. Germline CDR1 MNHEY, CDR2 SMNVEV (reference sequence). The CDR3 is 15 amino acids. The CDR3 DNA follows: TGTGCCAGCAGCTTGTTGGACAGGGCAGGCTCACCCCTCCACTTT. Its translation: CASSLLDRAGSPLHF.

The chain uses TRBV7-9 and TRBJ2-3; a weak D match, TRBD1 (5 bases). Per the germline V gene, CDR1 is SEHNR and CDR2 is FQNEAQ (reference sequence). The CDR3 is 14 amino acids. The V and J ends lost 4 bases and 4 bases respectively, with 12 bases between them. The CDR3 is CASSSRQPADTQYF. CDR3 nucleotide sequence: TGTGCCAGCAGCTCCCGACAGCCGGCAGATACGCAGTATTTT.

V is TRBV10-3 and J is TRBJ1-4, with D uncertain. Germline-derived CDR1 and CDR2 are ENHRY and SYGVKD. The CDR3 has 13 residues. The V end lost 3 bases, the J end lost 4 bases, and 6 bases lay between the germline ends. In nucleotides, the CDR3 is TGTGCCATCAGTGAACAGCTTAATGAAAAACTGTTTTTT. Translating gives CAISEQLNEKLFF.

The chain is built from TRBV9 and TRBJ1-2, with D possibly TRBD1 on 6 matching bases. Between the trimmed V and J ends, which lost 0 bases and 6 bases, there was a span of 12 bases. CDR3 length: 14 amino acids. CDR1 and CDR2 (germline): SGDLS, YYNGEE. CDR3 DNA sequence: TGTGCCAGCAGCGTAGCTCTGGGGGCGGATGGCTACACCTTC. Encoded protein: CASSVALGADGYTF.

The chain is built from TRBV6-4 and TRBJ2-3; 10 bases agree with TRBD1. V trimming: 4 bases; J trimming: 4 bases; junction bases outside the gene matches: 5. Per germline, CDR1 MRHNA and CDR2 SNTAGT. The CDR3 is made up of 15 amino acids. CDR3 sequence (DNA): TGTGCCAGCAGTGCGACAGGGGGCGGCGCAGATACGCAGTATTTT. This sequence encodes CASSATGGGADTQYF.

The rearrangement links TRBV14 to TRBJ1-1; the match to TRBD1 covers 9 bases. Germline CDR1 SGHDN, CDR2 FVKESK. V lost 1 base and J lost 7; bases outside the gene matches: 4. The CDR3 runs to 14 residues. The CDR3 DNA reads TGTGCCAGCAGCCAAGCGAACAGGGGGCTTGAAGCTTTCTTT. This gives the protein CASSQANRGLEAFF.

The chain is built from TRBV6-2 or TRBV6-3 and TRBJ1-5; maybe TRBD1 (5 bases). CDR3 length: 15 amino acids. Germline assignment: CDR1 MNHEY and CDR2 SVGEGT. The V end was cut by 0 bases, the J end by 7 bases, with 13 bases between. The chain's CDR3 is CASSYSIGVGQPQHF. The CDR3 DNA follows: TGTGCCAGCAGTTACTCGATAGGGGTTGGACAGCCCCAGCATTTT.

This chain uses TRBV5-8 with TRBJ1-1; 9 positions agree with TRBD1. Trimming at V came to 2 bases and at J to 5 bases, leaving 7 bases not matched to a gene. This CDR3 is built from 15 residues. Germline assignment: CDR1 SGHTS and CDR2 YDEGEE. CDR3 residues: CASSFNRGRGTEAFF. In DNA, the CDR3 is TGTGCCAGCAGCTTTAACAGGGGGCGAGGGACTGAAGCTTTCTTT.

V usage is TRBV6-5 and J usage is TRBJ2-7, with 7 bases identical to TRBD1. V lost 10 bases and J lost 1; bases outside the gene matches: 7. Germline lookup yields CDR1 MNHEY and CDR2 SVGAGI. The CDR3 contains 13 residues. The CDR3 nucleotides are TGTGCCACCCAGGGACAGCGTTCCTACGAGCAGTACTTC. This encodes CATQGQRSYEQYF.

The V call is TRBV24-1, the J call TRBJ1-1, with TRBD1 matching over 8 bases. This CDR3 region has 13 residues. V trimming: 8 bases; J trimming: 1 base; junction bases outside the gene matches: 2. Per the germline V gene, CDR1 is KGHDR and CDR2 is SFDVKD. The DNA of the CDR3 is TGTGCCACCACCGGACAGGGGAACACTGAAGCTTTCTTT. Translating gives CATTGQGNTEAFF.

This rearrangement joins TRBV5-1 to TRBJ1-1; no clear D gene. The CDR3 is made up of 14 amino acids. Trimming removed 6 bases from V and 1 base from J, with 13 bases in between. Germline V gene lookup returns CDR1 SGHRS and CDR2 YFSETQ. CDR3 in DNA: TGCGCCAGCACCCTAAGTGCGGGGAACACTGAAGCTTTCTTT. Amino acid sequence: CASTLSAGNTEAFF.

The gene calls are TRBV3-1 (or the pseudogene TRBV3-2) and TRBJ1-5, with TRBD1 matching over 8 bases. Germline loops: CDR1 LGHDT, CDR2 YNNKEL (reference sequence). The CDR3 extends over 14 amino acids. V was clipped by 4 bases and J by 5 bases; unmatched bases: 4. The CDR3 region has the DNA TGTGCCAGCAGCCTTCGACAGGGGCATCAGCCCCAGCATTTT. Amino acid sequence: CASSLRQGHQPQHF.

This clone has a handful of counts. The chain joins TRBV6-5 to TRBJ1-2; a weak D match, TRBD1 (6 bases). CDR3 length: 13 amino acids. Trimming removed 6 bases from V and 6 bases from J, with 14 bases in between. CDR1 is MNHEY, CDR2 SVGAGI, per germline. The CDR3 loop reads CASRARGGNGYTF. The CDR3 nucleotides read TGTGCCAGCAGGGCGCGGGGGGGCAATGGCTACACCTTC.

The J gene is TRBJ2-1, the V gene TRBV7-9, with 14 nucleotides matching TRBD2. The V segment lost 5 bases and the J segment 7 bases; nucleotides outside the gene matches: 16. The CDR3 sequence is 19 residues long. From germline, CDR1 is SEHNR and CDR2 FQNEAQ (reference sequence). The CDR3 DNA sequence: TGTGCCAGCAGCGGTGGGACTAGCGGGGGCCCTTGGGTTCTAAATGAGCAGTTCTTC. Amino acids: CASSGGTSGGPWVLNEQFF.

This chain joins TRBV10-2 and TRBJ2-7; D remains ambiguous. V was trimmed by 4 bases and J by 1 base, leaving 11 bases between them. This CDR3 comprises 14 residues. Germline V CDR1 and CDR2: WSHSY, SAAADI. The CDR3 DNA sequence: TGCGCCAGCAGTGCTAGTTTTAGTTCCTACGAGCAGTACTTC. Translating it yields CASSASFSSYEQYF.

The chain couples TRBV6-4 to TRBJ2-3; 8 nucleotides match TRBD1. The CDR3 is 15 residues long. Germline V gene lookup returns CDR1 MRHNA and CDR2 SNTAGT. Unmatched junction bases numbered 8, after V lost 3 bases and J lost 6 bases. The CDR3 spells CASSDRQGSGDTQYF. The DNA for the CDR3 is TGTGCCAGCAGTGATAGACAGGGGAGTGGGGATACGCAGTATTTT.

The chain uses TRBV7-2 and TRBJ2-7; D possibly corresponds to TRBD2 (6 bases). CDR3 length: 16 residues. Germline V lookup: CDR1 SGHTA, CDR2 FQGNSA. V dropped 2 bases and J dropped 0 bases, with 14 bases sitting between them. This CDR3 reads CASSLTGTPSSYEQYF. As DNA, the CDR3 is TGTGCCAGCAGCTTAACCGGGACTCCTAGCTCCTACGAGCAGTACTTC.

The CDR3 region has the DNA TGTGCCAGCAGTTTTGGGGACAGGGGGCCTGGGGGCTACACCTTC. This codes for CASSFGDRGPGGYTF. This rearrangement joins TRBV13 to TRBJ1-2; 12 positions agree with TRBD1. The V gene's germline CDR1 is PRHDT and CDR2 FYEKMQ (reference sequence). J gave up 8 bases and V 6 bases, and 10 bases lay outside the gene matches. There are 15 residues in the CDR3.

This chain uses TRBV30 with TRBJ2-2; 15 bases match TRBD2. Germline V lookup: CDR1 GTSNPN, CDR2 SVGIG (reference sequence). This CDR3 comprises 20 residues. V lost 1 base, J lost 0 bases, and 9 bases stayed unmatched. The DNA for the CDR3 is TGTGCCTGGAGTGCCATTGGACTAGCGGGGGGGTTATCGAACACCGGGGAGCTGTTTTTT. It translates to CAWSAIGLAGGLSNTGELFF.

The chain uses TRBV21-1 and TRBJ1-5; TRBD1 is the table's D call, not checked against the DNA. TRBV21-1 corresponds to a pseudogene. CDR3 length equals 15 residues. The CDR3 protein is CASSKLHRVDQPQHF. For the CDR3, the DNA is TGTGCCAGCAGCAAGTTGCACAGGGTCGATCAGCCCCAGCATTTT.

This sequence joins TRBV5-8 and TRBJ1-3; 7 positions match TRBD1. CDR3 length: 15 amino acids. Unmatched junction bases numbered 12, after V lost 5 bases and J lost 7 bases. The V gene's germline CDR1 is SGHTS and CDR2 YDEGEE. The CDR3 is CASSRVSGTANTIYF. The CDR3 DNA sequence: TGTGCCAGCAGTCGGGTCTCCGGGACAGCGAACACCATATATTTT.

Only one count was recorded for this clone. The rearrangement links TRBV7-2 to TRBJ1-6; 9 nucleotides align to TRBD1. This CDR3 contains 14 residues. Germline values: CDR1 SGHTA, CDR2 FQGNSA. After removal of 5 bases from V and 9 bases from J, the junction contained 5 bases not matched to a gene. CDR3 in amino acids: CASSPDRGGSPLHF. CDR3 nucleotides: TGTGCCAGCAGCCCGGACAGGGGAGGTTCACCCCTCCACTTT.

The table lists this clone with a count of one. V usage is TRBV5-1 and J usage is TRBJ2-5, with TRBD2 matching over 9 bases. There are 16 residues in the CDR3. The V segment lost 0 bases and the J segment 5 bases; nucleotides outside the gene matches: 8. Germline lookup yields CDR1 SGHRS and CDR2 YFSETQ. The CDR3 nucleotides are TGCGCCAGCAGCTTGGGGGTAGCGGGGGCCGGGGAGACCCAGTACTTC. This codes for CASSLGVAGAGETQYF.

The J gene is TRBJ2-7, the V gene TRBV6-2 or TRBV6-3, with D unclear. V lost 7 bases and J 4 bases, leaving 23 bases between the germline ends. CDR1 is MNHEY, CDR2 SVGEGT, per germline. This CDR3 is 16 amino acids long. CDR3 in DNA: TGTGCCAGCACCCCCGGCGGCCTACCCATACAATACGAGCAGTACTTC. Protein sequence: CASTPGGLPIQYEQYF.